This T cell receptor (beta chain) is from a study of blood T cell repertoires in COVID-19. Study context: Italy, Spain and the United States were the sources of the convalescent and acute COVID-19 samples. Nucleic acid was either cDNA or gDNA, and it came from T cells, B-cell-depleted T cells, or PBMCs.

This CDR3 spans 12 amino acids. From germline, CDR1 is PRHDT and CDR2 FYEKMQ (reference sequence). Trimming took 5 bases from V and 1 from J, leaving 6 bases between them. Sequenced by immunoSEQ multiplex PCR; TCRdb stores in-frame clones only, minus some. Of about 280,000 clones listed, more than 85% were seen once; the top ten hold about 4.6%. Sequenced: peripheral blood. The chain uses TRBV13 and TRBJ2-7; D uncertain. The clonotype was recovered from a man aged 40-49 years with acute or convalescent COVID-19. CDR3 in amino acids: CASSRDSYEQYF. In DNA form, the CDR3 reads TGTGCCAGCAGCCGAGATTCCTACGAGCAGTACTTC.